A selection of T cell receptor beta chains follows, all from one sample in a study of cytomegalovirus exposure and HLA in healthy donors. Profiled with immunoSEQ multiplex PCR; TCRdb holds only in-frame clones, not every one. The profile shows about 180,000 clones, 60% to 85% of them singletons. The sequenced sample consisted of PBMCs. These receptor sequences come from a male donor in good health and CMV-seronegative. CDR3s include the opening cysteine and the closing phenylalanine or tryptophan. The order of the fields is J gene, V gene, CDR3 length, CDR3 protein.

J: TRBJ1-4; V: TRBV6-1; length: 13; CDR3: CASTNRGLEKLFF
J: TRBJ2-3; V: TRBV6-5; length: 13; CDR3: CASMRGRTDTQYF
J: TRBJ1-5; V: TRBV30; length: 13; CDR3: CAWSARDNQPQHF
J: TRBJ1-5; V: TRBV28; length: 14; CDR3: CASRESYSNQPQHF
J: TRBJ1-3; V: TRBV6-5; length: 13; CDR3: CASSYGGGNTIYF
J: TRBJ1-2; V: TRBV15; length: 16; CDR3: CATSRDMGTGQYGYTF
J: TRBJ1-1; V: TRBV30; length: 12; CDR3: CAWSSHRGEAFF
J: TRBJ1-1; V: TRBV27; length: 14; CDR3: CASSRLTMNTEAFF
J: TRBJ1-1; V: TRBV27; length: 15; CDR3: CASSSWRAENTEAFF
J: TRBJ2-6; V: TRBV5-6; length: 16; CDR3: CASSSAGVSGANVLTF
J: TRBJ1-1; V: TRBV7-3; length: 13; CDR3: CASSLAQRHEAFF
J: TRBJ1-1; V: TRBV7-2; length: 13; CDR3: CASSLGGHTEAFF
J: TRBJ2-2; V: TRBV2; length: 14; CDR3: CASIELAGAGELFF
J: TRBJ1-5; V: TRBV7-9; length: 16; CDR3: CASSPLTAVLNQPQHF
J: TRBJ1-3; V: TRBV10-2; length: 15; CDR3: CASTGYSSSGNTIYF
J: TRBJ1-1; V: TRBV9; length: 14; CDR3: CASSLGLSNTEAFF
J: TRBJ2-4; V: TRBV4-3; length: 15; CDR3: CASSQAEGRGYIQYF
J: TRBJ1-1; V: TRBV5-1; length: 13; CDR3: CASSIPQGTEAFF
J: TRBJ2-3; V: TRBV5-1; length: 13; CDR3: CASSAGGTDTQYF
J: TRBJ2-5; V: TRBV5-5; length: 15; CDR3: CAGRAGTGVWETQYF
J: TRBJ1-2; V: TRBV19; length: 12; CDR3: CASRETGRGYTF
J: TRBJ1-5; V: TRBV10-3; length: 14; CDR3: CAISGDRANQPQHF
J: TRBJ1-4; V: TRBV5-6; length: 17; CDR3: CASSLTRVGLLGEKLFF
J: TRBJ2-7; V: TRBV6-5; length: 15; CDR3: CASSRATGVPYEQYF